This T cell receptor beta chain was captured in a study of blood T cell repertoires in COVID-19. This table comes from immunoSEQ multiplex PCR, and its TCRdb copy is limited to in-frame clones, with some not included. The table has 310,000 or so clones, approximately 88% seen once; the top ten hold about 8.9%. CDR3 length: 17 residues. The V segment lost 4 bases and the J segment 5 bases; nucleotides outside the gene matches: 8. Germline lookup yields CDR1 SGHVS and CDR2 FNYEAQ. This chain uses TRBV7-6 with TRBJ2-3; 14 bases are a match to TRBD2. The TCR was taken from a woman younger than 35 who had recovered from COVID-19. The sequenced sample consisted of PBMCs or T cells enriched from blood (not recorded which). CDR3 sequence (DNA): TGTGCCAGCAGCTCCCCGACTAGCGGGGGGGCGGGAGATACGCAGTATTTT. This gives the protein CASSSPTSGGAGDTQYF.